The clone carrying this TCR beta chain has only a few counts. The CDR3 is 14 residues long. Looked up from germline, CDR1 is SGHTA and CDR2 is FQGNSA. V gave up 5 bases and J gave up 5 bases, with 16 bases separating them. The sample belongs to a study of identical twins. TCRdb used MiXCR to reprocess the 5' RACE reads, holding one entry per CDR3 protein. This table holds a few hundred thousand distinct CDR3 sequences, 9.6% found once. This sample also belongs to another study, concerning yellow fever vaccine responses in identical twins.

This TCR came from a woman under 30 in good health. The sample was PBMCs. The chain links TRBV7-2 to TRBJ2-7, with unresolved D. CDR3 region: CASSPLSPRDEQYF. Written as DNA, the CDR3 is TGTGCCAGCAGCCCCCTCTCACCCCGGGACGAGCAGTACTTC.